These T cell receptor beta chains were read from a single sample in a study of OX40 agonist ivuxolimab in advanced cancers. Only in-frame clones appear in the TCRdb table, and some are missing; sequencing was by immunoSEQ multiplex PCR. The repertoire holds roughly 74,000 clones, with 80% to 90% as singletons. The sequencing here drew on CD4+ or CD8+ T cells sorted from blood, taken in a trial of the OX40 agonist ivuxolimab. These TCRs come from an adult with an advanced solid tumor such as melanoma, head and neck, liver or kidney cancer. Both conserved end residues are part of each CDR3. A D gene is named only where the DNA matches it firmly. Expanded clones are given a class, and other clones once, few, many or no size at all.

d_call | j_call | clone_size | v_call | cdr3_aa | cdr3_nt
TRBD2 | TRBJ2-2 | - | TRBV19 | CASSVFSGSKAGELFF | TGTGCCAGTAGTGTGTTTAGCGGGAGCAAGGCCGGGGAGCTGTTTTTT
TRBD1 | TRBJ1-2 | - | TRBV4-1 | CASSHRQGAGYGYTF | TGCGCCAGCAGCCACCGACAGGGGGCTGGGTATGGCTACACCTTC
- | TRBJ2-7 | - | TRBV21-1 | CASSKGETGVSYEQYF | TGTGCCAGCAGCAAAGGGGAGACAGGGGTCTCCTACGAGCAGTACTTC
- | TRBJ1-4 | - | TRBV27 | CASSSQDRVEKLFF | TGTGCCAGCAGTTCCCAGGATCGAGTCGAAAAACTGTTTTTT
TRBD1 | TRBJ1-2 | once | TRBV5-6 | CASSLAWPTGANYGYTF | TGTGCCAGCAGCTTGGCCTGGCCGACAGGGGCGAACTATGGCTACACCTTC
- | TRBJ1-6 | - | TRBV2 | CASRGGTENSPLHF | TGTGCCAGCAGGGGAGGGACCGAGAATTCACCCCTCCACTTT
- | TRBJ1-1 | - | TRBV28 | CASSAMNTEAFF | TGTGCCAGCAGTGCCATGAACACTGAAGCTTTCTTT
TRBD1 | TRBJ1-5 | - | TRBV27 | CASSLRQGEQPQHF | TGTGCCAGCAGCCTTCGACAGGGTGAACAGCCCCAGCATTTT
- | TRBJ2-1 | - | TRBV27 | CASSFGATGVDEQFF | TGTGCCAGCAGTTTCGGGGCCACAGGTGTAGATGAGCAGTTCTTC
- | TRBJ2-7 | - | TRBV13 | CASSPTAGSIEQYF | TGTGCCAGCAGCCCCACGGCCGGGTCTATCGAGCAGTACTTC
- | TRBJ1-3 | - | TRBV2 | CASSAEGVEGNTIYF | TGTGCCAGCAGCGCGGAAGGGGTAGAAGGAAACACCATATATTTT
- | TRBJ2-2 | - | TRBV7-2 | CASRNNFNTGELFF | TGTGCCAGCAGAAACAACTTTAACACCGGGGAGCTGTTTTTT
- | TRBJ1-2 | - | TRBV20-1 | CSASSYYGYTF | TGCAGTGCTAGCTCCTACTATGGCTACACCTTC
TRBD1 | TRBJ2-3 | - | TRBV28 | CASSLNGPGTGTDTQYF | TGTGCCAGCAGTTTAAATGGGCCAGGGACAGGCACAGATACGCAGTATTTT
- | TRBJ2-7 | - | TRBV4-3 | CASSQDIRDEQYF | TGCGCCAGCAGCCAAGACATCAGGGACGAGCAGTACTTC
- | TRBJ1-3 | - | TRBV9 | CASSLRDTSSGNTIYF | TGTGCCAGCAGCCTCCGGGACACCAGCTCTGGAAACACCATATATTTT
TRBD2 | TRBJ2-1 | - | TRBV18 | CASSPVGTRNNEQFF | TGTGCCAGCTCACCAGTGGGGACTAGGAACAATGAGCAGTTCTTC
TRBD1 | TRBJ1-5 | once | TRBV28 | CASSPDREDQPQHF | TGTGCCAGCAGCCCCGACAGGGAAGATCAGCCCCAGCATTTT
TRBD1 | TRBJ2-7 | - | TRBV19 | CASSHIRDRPYEQYF | TGTGCCAGTAGTCATATACGGGACAGACCCTACGAGCAGTACTTC
- | TRBJ2-3 | - | TRBV11-3 | CASSSRWGDTQYF | TGTGCCAGCAGCTCGCGGTGGGGAGATACGCAGTATTTT
- | TRBJ1-3 | - | TRBV7-9 | CASSLEGDTIYF | TGTGCCAGCAGCTTAGAGGGGGACACCATATATTTT
- | TRBJ1-1 | - | TRBV2 | CASSLDGYTEAFF | TGTGCCAGCAGTCTAGACGGGTACACTGAAGCTTTCTTT
- | TRBJ1-2 | - | TRBV28 | CASSLFFGAPYGYTF | TGTGCCAGCAGTTTATTCTTCGGGGCTCCCTATGGCTACACCTTC
TRBD1 | TRBJ1-2 | - | TRBV28 | CASSPGQIGYTF | TGTGCCAGCAGCCCGGGACAGATTGGCTACACCTTC
TRBD2 | TRBJ2-7 | - | TRBV6-5 | CASSYRLAGTYEQYF | TGTGCCAGCAGTTATAGGCTAGCGGGTACCTACGAGCAGTACTTC
- | TRBJ2-1 | - | TRBV5-4 | CASRGGLLNEQFF | TGTGCCAGCAGAGGGGGACTTCTCAATGAGCAGTTCTTC
TRBD1 | TRBJ1-1 | - | TRBV19 | CASTPDRGVAVNTEAFF | TGTGCCAGTACCCCAGACAGGGGAGTAGCGGTGAACACTGAAGCTTTCTTT
- | TRBJ1-2 | - | TRBV10-2 | CASSEVAQGYGYTF | TGCGCCAGCAGTGAAGTCGCTCAGGGCTATGGCTACACCTTC
- | TRBJ2-7 | - | TRBV7-2 | CASSLTGNTYEQYF | TGTGCCAGCAGCTTAACAGGGAACACCTACGAGCAGTACTTC
- | TRBJ1-2 | - | TRBV6-1 | CASSESLTANYGYTF | TGTGCCAGCAGTGAAAGCTTAACAGCTAACTATGGCTACACCTTC
- | TRBJ1-4 | - | TRBV19 | CASSPTRAGLSEKLFF | TGTGCCAGTAGTCCGACAAGGGCTGGGCTATCGGAAAAACTGTTTTTT
- | TRBJ2-3 | - | TRBV11-2 | CASSLGTGTDTQYF | TGTGCCAGCAGCTTAGGGACTGGCACAGATACGCAGTATTTT
- | TRBJ2-3 | - | TRBV4-3 | CASSLQAESSTDTQYF | TGCGCCAGCAGCCTCCAGGCAGAATCTAGCACAGATACGCAGTATTTT
- | TRBJ2-2 | - | TRBV19 | CASSIRTATGELFF | TGTGCCAGTAGTATTAGGACGGCCACCGGGGAGCTGTTTTTT
- | TRBJ2-2 | - | TRBV2 | CASRGGPTGELFF | TGTGCCAGCAGGGGTGGACCCACCGGGGAGCTGTTTTTT
TRBD1 | TRBJ1-2 | once | TRBV11-2 | CASSGQGYGYTF | TGTGCCAGCAGCGGACAGGGCTATGGCTACACCTTC
- | TRBJ1-1 | - | TRBV29-1 | CSVGTVQTEAFF | TGCAGCGTTGGGACAGTACAGACTGAAGCTTTCTTT
TRBD1 | TRBJ1-1 | once | TRBV9 | CASSAQGATEAFF | TGTGCCAGCAGCGCTCAGGGGGCGACTGAAGCTTTCTTT
- | TRBJ2-7 | - | TRBV2 | CASSSQGYEQYF | TGTGCCAGCAGTTCACAGGGCTACGAGCAGTACTTC
TRBD2 | TRBJ2-7 | - | TRBV6-5 | CASSSFTGLRYEQYF | TGTGCCAGCAGTTCGTTTACGGGACTAAGGTACGAGCAGTACTTC
- | TRBJ2-3 | - | TRBV19 | CASSIEDSTQYF | TGTGCCAGTAGTATTGAAGACAGTACGCAGTATTTT
TRBD1 | TRBJ2-7 | - | TRBV19 | CASSLTGTGGEYEQYF | TGTGCCAGTAGTCTTACCGGGACAGGGGGGGAATACGAGCAGTACTTC
- | TRBJ1-4 | few | TRBV30 | CAWNPRLPNEKLFF | TGTGCCTGGAATCCCCGGCTTCCGAATGAAAAACTGTTTTTT
- | TRBJ1-1 | - | TRBV18 | CASSPRVQENTEAFF | TGTGCCAGCTCACCAAGGGTCCAGGAAAACACTGAAGCTTTCTTT
TRBD2 | TRBJ2-3 | - | TRBV5-1 | CASSRIAGGPGTDTQYF | TGCGCCAGCAGCCGTATAGCGGGAGGGCCGGGCACAGATACGCAGTATTTT
TRBD2 | TRBJ2-1 | - | TRBV9 | CASSAPQRLAGDRGEQFF | TGTGCCAGCAGCGCCCCACAAAGACTAGCGGGGGACCGCGGGGAGCAGTTCTTC
TRBD2 | TRBJ2-1 | - | TRBV10-1 | CASSEPASGSNNEQFF | TGCGCCAGCAGTGAGCCTGCTAGCGGGAGTAATAATGAGCAGTTCTTC
- | TRBJ1-1 | - | TRBV7-2 | CASSLGGRQTEAFF | TGTGCCAGCAGCTTAGGGGGGCGTCAAACTGAAGCTTTCTTT
- | TRBJ2-7 | - | TRBV28 | CASAGSGQYF | TGTGCCAGCGCCGGCAGTGGGCAGTACTTC
- | TRBJ2-7 | - | TRBV2 | CASSEVLDNYEQYF | TGTGCCAGCAGTGAGGTATTAGACAACTACGAGCAGTACTTC